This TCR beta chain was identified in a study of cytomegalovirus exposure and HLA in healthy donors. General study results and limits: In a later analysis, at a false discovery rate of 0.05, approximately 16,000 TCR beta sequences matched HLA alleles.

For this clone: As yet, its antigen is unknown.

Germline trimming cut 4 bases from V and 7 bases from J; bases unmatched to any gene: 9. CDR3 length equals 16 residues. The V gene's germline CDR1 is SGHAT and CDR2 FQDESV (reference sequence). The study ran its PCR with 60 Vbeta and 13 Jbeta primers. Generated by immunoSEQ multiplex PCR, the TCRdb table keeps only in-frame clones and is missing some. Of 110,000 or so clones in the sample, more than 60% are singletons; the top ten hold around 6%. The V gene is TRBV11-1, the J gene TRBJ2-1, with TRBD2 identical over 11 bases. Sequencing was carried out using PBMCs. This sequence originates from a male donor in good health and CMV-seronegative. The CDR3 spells CASSSPGLAAENEQFF. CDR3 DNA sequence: TGTGCCAGCAGCTCGCCGGGACTAGCGGCGGAAAATGAGCAGTTCTTC.